This T cell receptor (beta chain) was obtained from a study of T cell responses to AZD1222 COVID-19 vaccine. Only in-frame clones appear in the TCRdb table, and some are missing; sequencing was by immunoSEQ multiplex PCR. In the table there are 100,000 to 150,000 clones, about nine tenths of which are singletons. In germline, CDR1 is SNHLY, CDR2 FYNNEI. The ends lost 6 bases at V and 6 bases at J; junction bases unmatched: 4. The length of the CDR3 is 12 residues. Study-wide results and limits: Clonal diversity may have been underestimated in mostly white British donors. Sampling that yielded the repertoires occurred only after the peak T cell response. With dominance at 160-218 and 743-854, vaccine-associated CD4 TCRs spanned spike.

For this clone: Its antigen remains unidentified.

This rearrangement joins TRBV2 to TRBJ1-1; 7 bases are a match to TRBD1. The specimen was peripheral blood, collected 28 days after the second AZD1222 dose. This receptor was identified in an adult who received the AZD1222 COVID-19 vaccine. The CDR3 nucleotides read TGTGCCAGCAGCACCACAGGGGCTGAAGCTTTCTTT. It codes for CASSTTGAEAFF.